This TCR beta chain was sequenced during a study of CD8 T cells in ankylosing spondylitis. Whole-study results and caveats: Relatively scarce in peripheral blood, disease-linked clones were CD8+. Reports say disease-linked clones showed up significantly more in matched ankylosing spondylitis synovial fluid.

Trimming left V 0 bases short and J 4 bases short, with 9 bases between. The CDR3 has 14 residues. The germline gives CDR1 SGHVS, CDR2 FQNEAQ. Concerning this clonotype itself: Its antigen is still unknown.

TCRdb independently ran MiXCR on the 5' RACE reads; one entry per CDR3 protein. This table has approximately 150,000 distinct CDR3 sequences, about 32% appearing once. The sequence was collected from a male donor with ankylosing spondylitis. This rearrangement joins TRBV7-8 to TRBJ1-1, with D perhaps TRBD1 (5 bases). Source material: synovial fluid, either unsorted or a sorted T cell fraction (not recorded which). The CDR3 loop is CASSLAIGGTEAFF. The CDR3 coding sequence is TGTGCCAGCAGCTTAGCGATTGGGGGCACTGAAGCTTTCTTT.